This T cell receptor (beta chain) is drawn from a study of OX40 agonist ivuxolimab in advanced cancers. Study conclusions and caveats: The investigators did not determine what antigen specificity the expanded peripheral T cells had.

Looked up from germline, CDR1 is SGHRS and CDR2 is YFSETQ. V was cut by 2 bases and J by 3 bases, with 17 bases left in between. The CDR3 totals 16 residues. As concerns this clone: What it binds is not known.

The data were produced by immunoSEQ multiplex PCR, yet TCRdb's version contains in-frame clones alone and is incomplete. The sample lists fewer than 60,000 clones; 80% were seen once. Specimen: CD4+ or CD8+ T cells sorted from blood, collected in a trial of the OX40 agonist ivuxolimab. The clonotype comes from an adult with an advanced solid tumor such as melanoma, head and neck, liver or kidney cancer. V usage is TRBV5-1 and J usage is TRBJ2-5; D may be TRBD1 (5 bases). CDR3 DNA sequence: TGCGCCAGCAGCTTCGCCCTGGACAAGGGTAAAGAGACCCAGTACTTC. It is translated as CASSFALDKGKETQYF.